These 9 T cell receptor beta chains were sequenced from one sample in a study of blood T cell repertoires in COVID-19. TCRdb's table, derived via immunoSEQ multiplex PCR, lists solely in-frame clones and lacks some. The sample carries roughly 90,000 clones, about 84% recorded once. Sequences were obtained from peripheral blood. The receptor set was obtained from a human donor in a cohort sampled during active COVID-19.

The rearrangement links TRBV5-1 to TRBJ2-5; no clear D. CDR1 and CDR2 (germline): SGHRS, YFSETQ. CDR3 size: 13 residues. V lost 4 bases and J lost 4, with 11 bases in between. CDR3 bases: TGCGCCAGCAGCCCAGCTCGGAGAGAGACCCAGTACTTC. Its protein product is CASSPARRETQYF.

The CDR3 nucleotides read TGTGCCAGCTCTCCCGACAGGGGAAACACCATATATTTT. Translated, it gives CASSPDRGNTIYF. The rearrangement joins TRBV18 to TRBJ1-3, with D possibly matching TRBD1 (6 bases). Germline-derived CDR1 and CDR2 are KGHSH and LQKENI. CDR3 length: 13 amino acids. Between the trimmed V and J ends, which lost 6 bases and 4 bases, there was a span of 10 bases.

The rearrangement links TRBV18 to TRBJ2-1; TRBD2 agrees at 8 bases. The CDR3 has 17 amino acids. Trimming removed 1 base from V and 5 bases from J; junction bases left unmatched: 10. CDR1 KGHSH and CDR2 LQKENI come from the germline V gene. The chain's CDR3 is CASSPQERASGHNEQFF. The CDR3 DNA reads as TGTGCCAGCTCACCACAGGAACGGGCTAGCGGGCACAATGAGCAGTTCTTC.

The sample holds one count of this clone. The chain combines TRBV21-1 with TRBJ2-7; TRBD2 was called by the table and not checked on the DNA. TRBV21-1 is assigned pseudogene status. This CDR3 has 19 residues. The CDR3 nucleotides are TGTGCCAGCAGCGCTAGTCAGGACAGGGGGTTAGCGGGAGCCTACGAGCAGTACTTC. Translating gives CASSASQDRGLAGAYEQYF.

In this sample, this clone turned up once. The chain couples TRBV7-2 to TRBJ1-3, with 7 bases that match TRBD1. The CDR3 spans 14 residues. Trimming cost V 5 bases and J 6 bases; bases outside gene matches: 7. The germline gives CDR1 SGHTA, CDR2 FQGNSA. The CDR3 nucleotides read TGTGCCAGCAGCGTCGACAGGGAGAAAAACACCATATATTTT. Its translation: CASSVDREKNTIYF.

The CDR3 bases are TGCGCCAGCAGCTTTGGTACTACGGTTCTGGAGACCCAGTACTTC. Translated: CASSFGTTVLETQYF. This chain links TRBV5-1 with TRBJ2-5, with D hard to call. The CDR3 extends over 15 amino acids. Looked up from germline, CDR1 is SGHRS and CDR2 is YFSETQ. V gave up 2 bases and J gave up 5 bases, with 16 bases separating them.

This chain connects TRBV27 to TRBJ1-1; D is perhaps TRBD1 (6 bases). V was pared by 4 bases and J by 0 bases, with 15 bases between. CDR1 is MNHEY, CDR2 SMNVEV, per germline (reference sequence). The CDR3 has 16 residues. The CDR3 coding sequence is TGTGCCAGCAGTTACGCTCTCCAGGGGATGAACACTGAAGCTTTCTTT. Amino acids: CASSYALQGMNTEAFF.

The gene calls are TRBV5-1 and TRBJ2-2; 14 bases map to TRBD2. V gave up 7 bases and J gave up 4 bases; unmatched junction bases: 3. The CDR3 length is 15 residues. Germline V CDR1 and CDR2: SGHRS, YFSETQ. CDR3 DNA sequence: TGCGCCAGCGGGACTAGCGGGGGTGGCACCGGGGAGCTGTTTTTT. Translated: CASGTSGGGTGELFF.

This clone was seen only once. The chain employs TRBV7-2 and TRBJ2-5; D is uncertain. CDR1 SGHTA and CDR2 FQGNSA come from the germline V gene. This CDR3 is built from 14 residues. The germline V and J ends were trimmed by 0 bases and 4 bases, with 9 bases remaining between them. CDR3 in amino acids: CASSLAARRETQYF. CDR3 bases: TGTGCCAGCAGCTTAGCGGCTAGACGAGAGACCCAGTACTTC.